This T cell receptor (beta chain) came from a study of blood T cell repertoires in COVID-19. Study background: Sites across the United States, Italy and Spain contributed samples from acute and convalescent COVID-19. Sample material is recorded as cDNA or gDNA derived from T cells, B-cell-depleted T cells, or PBMCs.

CDR3 length: 14 residues. Germline-derived CDR1 and CDR2 are SGHTA and FQGTGA. V was pared by 2 bases and J by 6 bases, with 10 bases between. Participant-given clinical history determined each cohort assignment. In the source study's methods: Estimation of nucleated cell counts was performed using reference gene primer amplification. The table came from immunoSEQ multiplex PCR; TCRdb's copy has only in-frame clones and leaves some out. The V and J calls and clone size were taken over from that table, and D and trimming were inferred from the DNA. The sample shows over 250,000 clones, around 80% of them seen only once.

Sample: PBMCs or T cells enriched from blood (not recorded which). The rearrangement uses TRBV7-3 and TRBJ2-2; no firm D call. The clonotype originates from a man younger than 40 with acute COVID-19. CDR3 in DNA: TGTGCCAGCAGCTTAGTTGGTGGCTCCGGGGAGCTGTTTTTT. This encodes CASSLVGGSGELFF. Drawing the rest from reference TRBV7-3 and TRBJ2-2, the complete variable domain is GAGVSQTPSNKVTEKGKYVELRCDPISGHTALYWYRQSLGQGPEFLIYFQGTGAADDSGLPNDRFFAVRPEGSVSTLKIQRTERGDSAVYLCASSLVGGSGELFFGEGSRLTVL.